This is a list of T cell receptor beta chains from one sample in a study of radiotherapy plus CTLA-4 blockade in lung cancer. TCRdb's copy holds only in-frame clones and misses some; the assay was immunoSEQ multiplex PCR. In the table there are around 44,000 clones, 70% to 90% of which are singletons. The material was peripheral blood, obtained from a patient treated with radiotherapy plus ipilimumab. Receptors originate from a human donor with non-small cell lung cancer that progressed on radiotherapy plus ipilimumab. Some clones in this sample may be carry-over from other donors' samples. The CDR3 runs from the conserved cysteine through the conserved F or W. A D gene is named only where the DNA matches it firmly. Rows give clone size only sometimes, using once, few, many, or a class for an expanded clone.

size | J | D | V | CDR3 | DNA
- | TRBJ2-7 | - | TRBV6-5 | CASSRTGTRDEQYF | TGTGCCAGCAGTCGGACCGGGACACGTGACGAGCAGTACTTC
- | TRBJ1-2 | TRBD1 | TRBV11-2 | CASSLSTGIGGYGYTF | TGTGCCAGCAGCCTCTCGACAGGGATAGGTGGTTATGGCTACACCTTC
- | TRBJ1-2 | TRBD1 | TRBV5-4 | CASSFKGLQGSFDYGYTF | TGTGCCAGCAGCTTTAAAGGCTTACAGGGGTCCTTCGACTATGGCTACACCTTC
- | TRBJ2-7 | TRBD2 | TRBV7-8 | CASSLNTGGNYEQYF | TGTGCCAGCAGCTTAAACACGGGAGGGAACTACGAGCAGTACTTC
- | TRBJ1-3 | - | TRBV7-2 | CASSVQGSGAGNTIYF | TGTGCCAGCAGCGTACAGGGAAGTGGGGCTGGAAACACCATATATTTT
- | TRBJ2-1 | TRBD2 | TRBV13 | CASSLESGGYEQFF | TGTGCCAGCAGCTTAGAAAGCGGGGGGTATGAGCAGTTCTTC
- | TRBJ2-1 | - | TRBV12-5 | CASEPGLGYNEQFF | TGTGCTAGTGAACCGGGACTGGGTTACAATGAGCAGTTCTTC
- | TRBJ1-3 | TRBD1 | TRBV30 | CAWSLGQHSGNTIYF | TGTGCCTGGAGTCTGGGACAGCACTCTGGAAACACCATATATTTT
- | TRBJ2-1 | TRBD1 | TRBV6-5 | CASSYSSTGAYNEQFF | TGTGCCAGCAGTTATTCGTCGACAGGGGCTTACAATGAGCAGTTCTTC
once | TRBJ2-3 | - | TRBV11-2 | CASSLNGIATYTQYF | TGTGCCAGCAGCTTAAATGGGATAGCGACCTATACGCAGTATTTT
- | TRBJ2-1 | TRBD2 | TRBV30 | CAWSLAGGSYNEQFF | TGTGCCTGGAGCCTAGCGGGGGGCTCCTACAATGAGCAGTTCTTC
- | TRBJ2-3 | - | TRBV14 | CASSPITDTQYF | TGTGCCAGCAGCCCAATCACAGATACGCAGTATTTT
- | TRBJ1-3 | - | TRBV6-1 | CASSESPESSGNTIYF | TGTGCCAGCAGTGAATCGCCCGAGAGCTCTGGAAACACCATATATTTT
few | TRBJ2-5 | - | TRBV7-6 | CASSFYKETQYF | TGTGCCAGCAGCTTTTATAAAGAGACCCAGTACTTC
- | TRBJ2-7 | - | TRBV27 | CASTRGVEQYF | TGTGCCAGCACCCGCGGTGTTGAGCAGTACTTC
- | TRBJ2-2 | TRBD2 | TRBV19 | CASNIASGGAVTGELFF | TGTGCCAGTAATATTGCTAGCGGGGGGGCAGTCACCGGGGAGCTGTTTTTT
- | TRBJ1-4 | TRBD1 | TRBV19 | CASSTDRTGGGRKLFF | TGTGCCAGTAGTACCGATCGAACAGGGGGCGGACGAAAACTGTTTTTT
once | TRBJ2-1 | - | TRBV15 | CATSIQGYNEQFF | TGTGCCACCAGCATACAGGGATACAATGAGCAGTTCTTC
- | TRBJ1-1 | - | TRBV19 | CASSLVNTEAFF | TGTGCCAGTAGTCTTGTGAACACTGAAGCTTTCTTT
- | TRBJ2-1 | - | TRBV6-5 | CASSYSEGVRIEQFF | TGTGCCAGCAGTTACTCAGAGGGGGTGAGGATTGAGCAGTTCTTC
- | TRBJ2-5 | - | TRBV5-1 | CASSQGTGDQETQYF | TGCGCCAGCAGCCAAGGGACGGGGGACCAAGAGACCCAGTACTTC
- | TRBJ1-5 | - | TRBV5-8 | CASSLSSPTGSNQPQHF | TGTGCCAGCAGCTTGTCTTCCCCAACAGGGAGCAATCAGCCCCAGCATTTT
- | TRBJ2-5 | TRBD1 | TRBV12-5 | CASGFGDRGGTQYF | TGTGCTAGTGGTTTTGGAGACAGGGGGGGGACCCAGTACTTC
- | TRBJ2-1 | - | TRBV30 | CAWSLGGSYNEQFF | TGTGCCTGGAGCCTCGGGGGCTCCTACAATGAGCAGTTCTTC
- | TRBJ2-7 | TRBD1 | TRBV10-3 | CAISGTGGYEQYF | TGTGCCATCAGTGGGACAGGGGGCTACGAGCAGTACTTC
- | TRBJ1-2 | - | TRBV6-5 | CASSYSEGSGYTF | TGTGCCAGCAGTTACTCGGAGGGTTCCGGCTACACCTTC
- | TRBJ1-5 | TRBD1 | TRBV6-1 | CASSPDRGRVPQHF | TGTGCCAGCAGTCCTGACAGGGGGCGAGTGCCCCAGCATTTT
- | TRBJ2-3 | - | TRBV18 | CASSLGGTDTQYF | TGTGCCAGCTCACTCGGAGGCACAGATACGCAGTATTTT
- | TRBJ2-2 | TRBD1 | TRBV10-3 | CAIKTGTVNTGELFF | TGTGCCATCAAAACCGGGACAGTGAACACCGGGGAGCTGTTTTTT
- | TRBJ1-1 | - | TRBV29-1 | CSVGRVNTEAFF | TGCAGCGTTGGACGGGTGAACACTGAAGCTTTCTTT
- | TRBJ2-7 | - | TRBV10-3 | CAISEGPPEQYF | TGTGCCATCAGTGAGGGGCCGCCCGAGCAGTACTTC
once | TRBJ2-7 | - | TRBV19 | CASSSRQSPYEQYF | TGTGCCAGTAGCAGTAGACAGAGCCCCTACGAGCAGTACTTC
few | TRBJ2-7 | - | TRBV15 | CATSLGDGTYEQYF | TGTGCCACCAGTCTCGGGGATGGAACCTACGAGCAGTACTTC
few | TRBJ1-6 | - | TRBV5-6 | CASSLGDTTPLHF | TGTGCCAGCAGCTTGGGGGACACCACACCCCTCCACTTT
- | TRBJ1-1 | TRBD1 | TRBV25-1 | CASSEFSGDRSHEAFF | TGTGCCAGCAGTGAATTTAGTGGGGACAGGTCGCATGAAGCTTTCTTT
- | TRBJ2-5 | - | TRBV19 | CASTSQGKETQYF | TGTGCCAGTACTTCGCAGGGGAAAGAGACCCAGTACTTC
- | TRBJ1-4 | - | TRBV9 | CASSVGQGWGKLFF | TGTGCCAGCAGCGTAGGGCAGGGATGGGGAAAACTGTTTTTT
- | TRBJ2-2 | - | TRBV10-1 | CASSESQGLNTGELFF | TGCGCCAGCAGTGAGTCCCAGGGATTGAACACCGGGGAGCTGTTTTTT
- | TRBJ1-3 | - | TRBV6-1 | CASSDISGNTIYF | TGTGCCAGCAGTGACATCTCTGGAAACACCATATATTTT
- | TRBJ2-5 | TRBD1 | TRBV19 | CASIDRGREETQYF | TGTGCCAGTATAGACAGGGGGCGCGAAGAGACCCAGTACTTC
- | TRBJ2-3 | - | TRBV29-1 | CSVEIPERADTQYF | TGCAGCGTTGAGATTCCCGAGAGGGCAGATACGCAGTATTTT
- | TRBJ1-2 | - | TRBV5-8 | CASSFRGGNGYTF | TGTGCCAGCAGCTTCCGGGGAGGCAATGGCTACACCTTC
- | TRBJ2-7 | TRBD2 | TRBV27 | CASSATSGRTYEQYF | TGTGCCAGCAGCGCAACTAGCGGGAGAACCTACGAGCAGTACTTC
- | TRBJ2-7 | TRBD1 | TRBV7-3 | CASSLKGQFEQYF | TGTGCCAGCAGCTTAAAGGGACAGTTCGAGCAGTACTTC
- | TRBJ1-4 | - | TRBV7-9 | CASSLQGSGEKLFF | TGTGCCAGCAGCTTACAGGGATCGGGCGAAAAACTGTTTTTT
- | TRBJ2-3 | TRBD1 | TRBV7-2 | CASSPGTATDTQYF | TGTGCCAGCAGCCCCGGGACAGCCACAGATACGCAGTATTTT
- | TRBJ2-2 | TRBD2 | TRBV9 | CASSTPREVTVVNTGELFF | TGTGCCAGCAGCACCCCCCGGGAGGTGACAGTAGTGAACACCGGGGAGCTGTTTTTT
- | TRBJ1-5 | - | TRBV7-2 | CASKREGGGNQPQHF | TGTGCCAGCAAAAGAGAGGGCGGCGGAAATCAGCCCCAGCATTTT
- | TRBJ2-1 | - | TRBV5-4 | CASSLSRVDNEQFF | TGTGCCAGCAGCTTGTCCAGGGTGGACAATGAGCAGTTCTTC
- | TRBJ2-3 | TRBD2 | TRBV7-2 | CASSRGLAGSTDTQYF | TGTGCCAGCAGCAGAGGACTAGCGGGAAGCACAGATACGCAGTATTTT